This TCR beta chain stems from a study of shared clonotypes between healthy human individuals. The wider study: Two women and a few men aged 18 to 49 made up the donors.

Germline V gene sequence: CDR1 MGHRA, CDR2 YSYEKL. The CDR3 sequence is 14 residues long. V shed 3 bases and J shed 11 bases, with 17 bases lying between them. TCRdb's copy holds only in-frame clones and misses some; the assay was immunoSEQ multiplex PCR. This table has about 2.3 million clones, roughly 92% appearing once. Nashville, Tennessee was home to all donors, each a Caucasian adult. The origin of this receptor is a man younger than 35 in good health. Some clones in this sample may be carry-over from other donors' samples. The sequencing input was naive CD4+ T cells from PBMCs. As to subset: CD45RA+ positively selected. The chain uses TRBV4-1 and TRBJ1-5; D might be TRBD1 (5 bases). DNA of the CDR3: TGCGCCAGCAGCCATCCCGGGGCCGGGGGAGCCCAGCATTTT. This encodes CASSHPGAGGAQHF.